Listed below are T cell receptor beta chains from one sample, sequenced in a study of human T cells and chemical hapten exposure. In TCRdb, the RACE reads were re-called with MiXCR into one record per CDR3 protein. This sample yields 82,000 or so distinct CDR3 sequences, of which about an eighth are seen a single time; 5.7% belongs to the top ten. Sample: whole blood, taken in connection with sensitization to the hapten diphenylcyclopropenone (DPC). These TCRs come from a woman in her 50s with alopecia areata. Some clones in this sample may be carry-over from other donors' samples. Both conserved end residues are part of each CDR3. The D gene is left open where the match is weak. Size is omitted from some rows. Given values are once, few, many or a class for expanded clones.

.	TRBV27	TRBJ1-1	.	TGTGCCAGCAGCCTTAGGAGAGGGACTGAAGCTTTCTTT	CASSLRRGTEAFF
.	TRBV10-3	TRBJ2-3	.	TGTGCCATCAGTGAGTCGTCAGACGGCACAGATACGCAGTATTTT	CAISESSDGTDTQYF
many	TRBV4-1	TRBJ2-6	TRBD1	TGCGCCAGCAGCCGGACAGGGGCAAGCTCTGGGGCCAACGTCCTGACTTTC	CASSRTGASSGANVLTF
few	TRBV2	TRBJ2-3	.	TGTGCCAGCATCTCACAGGGAGATACGCAGTATTTT	CASISQGDTQYF
.	TRBV11-2	TRBJ2-1	TRBD2	TGTGCCAGTAGGGCGGGAGGGAGGAATGAGCAGTTCTTC	CASRAGGRNEQFF
.	TRBV20-1	TRBJ2-1	TRBD2	TGCAGTGCTAGGGGACTAGCGGGAGGTTTGGACAATGAGCAGTTCTTC	CSARGLAGGLDNEQFF
few	TRBV11-2	TRBJ1-5	.	TGTGCCAGCAGCTTTTCGCCTAATCAGCCCCAGCATTTT	CASSFSPNQPQHF
few	TRBV29-1	TRBJ2-5	TRBD1	TGCAGCGTCGAAAAGACAGGGGGCAGAGAGACCCAGTACTTC	CSVEKTGGRETQYF
few	TRBV2	TRBJ2-1	.	TGTGCCAGCAGTGTACTAGCCCGCAATGAGCAGTTCTTC	CASSVLARNEQFF
many	TRBV5-1	TRBJ2-7	.	TGCGCCAGCAGCTTGGTTAGCGGTTACGAGCAGTACTTC	CASSLVSGYEQYF
.	TRBV28	TRBJ2-5	.	TGTGCCAGCACCGAGGGTTCAGAGACCCAGTACTTC	CASTEGSETQYF